These T cell receptor beta chains were read from a single sample in a study of T cells after yellow fever vaccination. TCRdb reprocessed the 5' RACE reads via MiXCR and lists one record per CDR3 protein. The repertoire has some 97,000 distinct CDR3 sequences, approximately 5.5% of them found once; the top ten carry roughly 41%. The specimen was CD8+ T cells sorted from PBMCs, collected 10 days after the yellow fever booster vaccination. These receptors were obtained from a man younger than 30 who received the YFV17D yellow fever vaccine. The CDR3 runs from the conserved cysteine through the conserved F or W. D genes are given only for firm matches. Where a row states a size, it is once, few, many or the class of an expanded clone; other rows omit it.

>.|TRBV20-1|.|TRBJ2-1
CSAYSYHPGAQYNEQFF
TGCAGTGCTTACTCATACCACCCGGGGGCCCAGTACAATGAGCAGTTCTTC
>.|TRBV11-2|many|TRBJ1-1
CASSLRQTEAFF
TGTGCCAGCAGCTTACGGCAGACTGAAGCTTTCTTT
>TRBD2|TRBV9|few|TRBJ2-5
CASSGLAGGQETQYF
TGTGCCAGCAGTGGACTAGCGGGGGGCCAAGAGACCCAGTACTTC
>TRBD1|TRBV10-3|few|TRBJ2-7
CALAGDSSYEQYF
TGTGCCCTGGCAGGGGACAGCTCCTACGAGCAGTACTTC
>.|TRBV6-5|many|TRBJ2-2
CASSYSAGGELFF
TGTGCCAGCAGTTATTCAGCTGGCGGGGAGCTGTTTTTT
>.|TRBV28|few|TRBJ2-3
CASSFAGAGGTDTQYF
TGTGCCAGCAGTTTCGCAGGGGCTGGGGGCACAGATACGCAGTATTTT
>TRBD2|TRBV10-3|many|TRBJ2-5
CAISERGEETQYF
TGTGCCATCAGTGAACGGGGGGAAGAGACCCAGTACTTC
>.|TRBV7-9|.|TRBJ2-7
CASATRPYEQYF
TGTGCCAGCGCTACTAGGCCCTACGAGCAGTACTTC
>.|TRBV11-2|few|TRBJ2-3
CASSLEGTLTDTQYF
TGTGCCAGCAGCTTAGAGGGGACCCTAACAGATACGCAGTATTTT
>.|TRBV9|few|TRBJ2-2
CASPDPNSGELFF
TGTGCCAGCCCGGACCCGAACTCCGGGGAGCTGTTTTTT
>.|TRBV5-4|few|TRBJ1-2
CASSLSIGNYGYTF
TGTGCCAGCAGCTTGTCGATAGGGAACTATGGCTACACCTTC
>.|TRBV27|few|TRBJ2-7
CASTGLSSYEQYF
TGTGCCAGCACGGGGTTAAGCTCCTACGAGCAGTACTTC
>.|TRBV29-1|.|TRBJ1-4
CSVTGGDGKLFF
TGCAGCGTTACGGGGGGCGATGGAAAACTGTTTTTT
>TRBD1|TRBV7-3|few|TRBJ1-1
CASRRTTGQEAFF
TGTGCCAGCAGAAGGACGACAGGGCAAGAAGCTTTCTTT
>.|TRBV27|.|TRBJ1-4
CASSQGRGKLFF
TGTGCCAGCTCGCAGGGCCGAGGAAAACTGTTTTTT
>.|TRBV5-5|many|TRBJ2-2
CASSLGHVGDRGTGELFF
TGTGCCAGCAGCTTGGGGCATGTCGGCGATCGGGGCACCGGGGAGCTGTTTTTT
>TRBD2|TRBV4-2|many|TRBJ2-3
CASSQDVVGLGIQDTQYF
TGTGCCAGCAGCCAAGATGTTGTGGGACTAGGTATTCAAGATACGCAGTATTTT
>.|TRBV6-6|.|TRBJ2-7
CASSWDFQEQYF
TGTGCCAGCAGCTGGGACTTCCAGGAGCAGTACTTC
>TRBD1|TRBV27|many|TRBJ1-5
CASSFEGAQPQHF
TGTGCCAGCAGTTTTGAGGGGGCTCAGCCCCAGCATTTT
>TRBD1|TRBV27|.|TRBJ2-2
CASSVTGGWNTGELFF
TGTGCCAGCAGCGTGACAGGGGGCTGGAACACCGGGGAGCTGTTTTTT
>.|TRBV7-6|.|TRBJ1-2
CASSLLVGVQGDYGYTF
TGTGCCAGCAGCTTATTAGTGGGGGTACAGGGTGACTATGGCTACACCTTC
>TRBD1|TRBV5-6|.|TRBJ2-5
CASSLGTGQETQYF
TGTGCCAGCAGCTTGGGGACAGGGCAAGAGACCCAGTACTTC
>.|TRBV11-3|many|TRBJ2-1
CASSQKQGDYNEQFF
TGTGCCAGCAGCCAAAAACAGGGAGACTACAATGAGCAGTTCTTC
>.|TRBV29-1|few|TRBJ2-5
CTGEGSQETQYF
TGCACCGGAGAAGGTAGCCAAGAGACCCAGTACTTC
>TRBD2|TRBV7-8|.|TRBJ2-3
CASSSLPGTTNLRDTQYF
TGTGCCAGCAGCAGTTTACCCGGGACTACCAACCTTCGGGATACGCAGTATTTT
>.|TRBV15|many|TRBJ2-5
CATSLYQETQYF
TGTGCCACCAGCTTGTACCAAGAGACCCAGTACTTC
>TRBD2|TRBV5-1|many|TRBJ2-3
CASRSLAGSTDTQYF
TGCGCCAGCAGGTCGTTAGCGGGGAGCACAGATACGCAGTATTTT
>.|TRBV7-9|.|TRBJ2-3
CASSQNIWSDTQYF
TGTGCCAGCAGCCAGAACATTTGGTCGGATACGCAGTATTTT
>TRBD1|TRBV12-3/TRBV12-4|many|TRBJ2-7
CASSMGQGAQYEQYF
TGTGCCAGCAGTATGGGACAGGGGGCTCAATACGAGCAGTACTTC
>.|TRBV6-5|many|TRBJ2-5
CASSGRGYQETQYF
TGTGCCAGCAGTGGCAGGGGATATCAAGAGACCCAGTACTTC
>.|TRBV4-1|many|TRBJ1-2
CASSQSDSTNYGYTF
TGCGCCAGCAGCCAATCGGACAGTACTAACTATGGCTACACCTTC
>.|TRBV4-1|many|TRBJ1-4
CASSQEEGRREKLFF
TGCGCCAGCAGCCAAGAAGAGGGTCGAAGGGAAAAACTGTTTTTT
>.|TRBV6-5|few|TRBJ2-3
CASSYLGGPTDTQYF
TGTGCCAGCAGTTACCTCGGGGGCCCAACAGATACGCAGTATTTT
>.|TRBV7-3|.|TRBJ2-6
CASSPGTGANVLTF
TGTGCCAGCAGCCCAGGGACTGGGGCCAACGTCCTGACTTTC
>TRBD2|TRBV10-3|.|TRBJ2-3
CAISEAGSTDTQYF
TGTGCCATCAGCGAAGCGGGGAGCACAGATACGCAGTATTTT
>.|TRBV6-2/TRBV6-3|many|TRBJ1-5
CASSFGGHQPQHF
TGTGCCAGCAGTTTCGGGGGTCATCAGCCCCAGCATTTT
>TRBD2|TRBV7-8|few|TRBJ2-1
CASSPLTSGWNNEQFF
TGTGCCAGCAGCCCATTGACTAGCGGCTGGAACAATGAGCAGTTCTTC
>.|TRBV4-3|.|TRBJ2-3
CASSQALRGGLTHTDTQYF
TGCGCCAGCAGCCAAGCCCTGAGGGGGGGCTTAACACACACAGATACGCAGTATTTT
>TRBD1|TRBV7-3|many|TRBJ2-2
CASSVTGAGELFF
TGTGCCAGCAGCGTCACAGGGGCCGGGGAGCTGTTTTTT
>.|TRBV28|few|TRBJ1-5
CASSLFPRNQPQHF
TGTGCCAGCAGTTTATTCCCCAGGAATCAGCCCCAGCATTTT
>TRBD2|TRBV27|.|TRBJ2-1
CASSLPSGDSYNEQFF
TGTGCCAGCAGTTTACCCAGCGGGGATTCCTACAATGAGCAGTTCTTC
>.|TRBV6-5|.|TRBJ2-1
CASSPDWNEQFF
TGTGCCAGCAGTCCAGACTGGAATGAGCAGTTCTTC
>.|TRBV12-3/TRBV12-4|few|TRBJ2-2
CASSLEYGWNTGELFF
TGTGCCAGCAGTTTAGAGTACGGCTGGAACACCGGGGAGCTGTTTTTT
>TRBD1|TRBV7-6|.|TRBJ1-1
CASSLTGTGSEAFF
TGTGCCAGCAGCCTGACCGGGACAGGGTCTGAAGCTTTCTTT
>.|TRBV12-3/TRBV12-4|many|TRBJ2-3
CASSFDGELATQYF
TGTGCCAGCAGTTTTGACGGGGAGCTGGCTACGCAGTATTTT
>TRBD1|TRBV12-3/TRBV12-4|few|TRBJ1-4
CASSLGTAQKLFF
TGTGCCAGCAGTCTGGGGACAGCGCAAAAACTGTTTTTT
>.|TRBV12-3/TRBV12-4|.|TRBJ2-3
CASTLGGVTDTQYF
TGTGCCAGCACCCTTGGGGGAGTTACAGATACGCAGTATTTT
>.|TRBV28|.|TRBJ2-5
CASSPRLRANQETQYF
TGTGCCAGCAGTCCCCGCCTCAGGGCCAACCAAGAGACCCAGTACTTC
>TRBD1|TRBV7-2|.|TRBJ2-3
CASSFDRTGSGTDTQYF
TGTGCCAGCAGCTTCGATCGGACAGGGTCGGGAACAGATACGCAGTATTTT
>.|TRBV6-2/TRBV6-3|many|TRBJ2-5
CASSFDEAGALETQYF
TGTGCCAGCAGTTTTGATGAGGCGGGGGCCCTGGAGACCCAGTACTTC
>.|TRBV30|few|TRBJ2-7
CAWTQSLGGEQYF
TGTGCCTGGACTCAGAGTCTAGGGGGCGAGCAGTACTTC
>TRBD2|TRBV4-3|many|TRBJ2-4
CASSRVLLAGGPEDIQYF
TGCGCCAGCAGCCGCGTCCTCCTAGCGGGGGGGCCTGAGGACATTCAGTACTTC
>TRBD1|TRBV13|.|TRBJ2-3
CASSLRARGRTDTQYF
TGTGCCAGCAGCTTAAGGGCGAGGGGGCGCACAGATACGCAGTATTTT
>TRBD1|TRBV7-3|many|TRBJ2-2
CASSLTPGTGQTGELFF
TGTGCCAGCAGCTTAACGCCCGGGACAGGTCAGACCGGGGAGCTGTTTTTT
>TRBD1|TRBV14|few|TRBJ1-1
CASSPYRGGGMWTEAFF
TGTGCCAGCAGCCCCTACAGGGGAGGGGGAATGTGGACTGAAGCTTTCTTT